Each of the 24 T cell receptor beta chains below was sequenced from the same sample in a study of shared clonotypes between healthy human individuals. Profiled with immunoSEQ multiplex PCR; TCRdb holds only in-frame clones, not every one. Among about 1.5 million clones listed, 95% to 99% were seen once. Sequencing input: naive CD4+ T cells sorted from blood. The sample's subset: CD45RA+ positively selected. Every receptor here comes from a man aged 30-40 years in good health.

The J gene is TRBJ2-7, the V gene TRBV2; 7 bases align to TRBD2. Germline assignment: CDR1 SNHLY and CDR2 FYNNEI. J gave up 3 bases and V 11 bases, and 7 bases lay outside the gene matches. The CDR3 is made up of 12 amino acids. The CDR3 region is CAGGREDYEQYF. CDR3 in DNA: TGTGCCGGGGGACGGGAGGACTACGAGCAGTACTTC.

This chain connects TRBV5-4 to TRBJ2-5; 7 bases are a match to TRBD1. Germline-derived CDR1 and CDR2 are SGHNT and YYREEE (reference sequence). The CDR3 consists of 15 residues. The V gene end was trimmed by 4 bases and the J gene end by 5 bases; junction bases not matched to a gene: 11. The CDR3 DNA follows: TGTGCCAGCAGCGGACCGACAGGGTTCCTTGAGACCCAGTACTTC. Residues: CASSGPTGFLETQYF.

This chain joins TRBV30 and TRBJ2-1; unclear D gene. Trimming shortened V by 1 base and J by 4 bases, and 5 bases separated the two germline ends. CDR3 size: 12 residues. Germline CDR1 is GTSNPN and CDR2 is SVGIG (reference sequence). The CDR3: CAWSGPYNEQFF. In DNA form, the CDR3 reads TGTGCCTGGAGTGGGCCGTACAATGAGCAGTTCTTC. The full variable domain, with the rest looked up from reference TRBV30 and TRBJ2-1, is SQTIHQWPATLVQPVGSPLSLECTVEGTSNPNLYWYRQAAGRGLQLLFYSVGIGQISSEVPQNLSASRPQDRQFILSSKKLLLSDSGFYLCAWSGPYNEQFFGPGTRLTVL.

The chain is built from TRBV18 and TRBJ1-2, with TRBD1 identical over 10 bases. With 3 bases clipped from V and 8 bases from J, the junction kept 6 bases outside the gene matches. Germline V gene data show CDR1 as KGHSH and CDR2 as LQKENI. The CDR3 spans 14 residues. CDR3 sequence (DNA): TGTGCCAGCTCACCGGGACAGGGGAAAATGGGCTACACCTTC. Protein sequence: CASSPGQGKMGYTF.

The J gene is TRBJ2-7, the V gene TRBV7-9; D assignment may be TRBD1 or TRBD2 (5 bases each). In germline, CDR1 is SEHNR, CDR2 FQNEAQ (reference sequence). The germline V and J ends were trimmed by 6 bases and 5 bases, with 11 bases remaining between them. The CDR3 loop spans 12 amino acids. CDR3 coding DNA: TGTGCCAGCAGACCAGGGAGTAACGAGCAGTACTTC. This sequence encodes CASRPGSNEQYF.

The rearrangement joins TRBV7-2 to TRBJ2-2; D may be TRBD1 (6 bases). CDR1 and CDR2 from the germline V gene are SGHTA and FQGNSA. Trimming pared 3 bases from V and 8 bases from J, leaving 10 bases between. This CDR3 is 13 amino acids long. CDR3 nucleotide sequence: TGTGCCAGCAGCTTCCAGGGGCCGGGGGAGCTGTTTTTT. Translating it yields CASSFQGPGELFF.

The CDR3 DNA is TGTGCCAGCAGTTACTCGAAAGGCAACACAGATACGCAGTATTTT. Its translation: CASSYSKGNTDTQYF. The chain employs TRBV6-5 and TRBJ2-3; D unclear. Germline V lookup: CDR1 MNHEY, CDR2 SVGAGI. This CDR3 has 15 residues. Trimming took off 0 bases at V and 2 bases at J, with 9 bases between the two ends.

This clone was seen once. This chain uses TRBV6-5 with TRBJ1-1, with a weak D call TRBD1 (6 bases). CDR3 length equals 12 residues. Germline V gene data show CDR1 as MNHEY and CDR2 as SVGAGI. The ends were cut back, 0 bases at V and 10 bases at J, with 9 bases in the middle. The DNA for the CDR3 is TGTGCCAGCAGTTACTCACAGGGTTCAGCTTTCTTT. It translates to CASSYSQGSAFF.

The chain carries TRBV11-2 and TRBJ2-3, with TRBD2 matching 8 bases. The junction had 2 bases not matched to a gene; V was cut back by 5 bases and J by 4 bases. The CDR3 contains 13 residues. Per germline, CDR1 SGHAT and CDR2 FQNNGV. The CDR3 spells CASSRAGADTQYF. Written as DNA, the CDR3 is TGTGCCAGCAGCCGAGCGGGGGCAGATACGCAGTATTTT. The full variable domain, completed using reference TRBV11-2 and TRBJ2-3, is EAGVAQSPRYKIIEKRQSVAFWCNPISGHATLYWYQQILGQGPKLLIQFQNNGVVDDSQLPKDRFSAERLKGVDSTLKIQPAKLEDSAVYLCASSRAGADTQYFGPGTRLTVL.

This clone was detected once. The DNA of the CDR3 is TGCGCCAGCAGCCGGACAGGGGCCAATGAGCAGTTCTTC. Encoded protein: CASSRTGANEQFF. This chain uses TRBV4-3 with TRBJ2-1; 9 bases align to TRBD1. Germline V gives CDR1 LGHNA, CDR2 YSLEER. The CDR3 has 13 residues. V trimming: 4 bases; J trimming: 6 bases; junction bases outside the gene matches: 1.

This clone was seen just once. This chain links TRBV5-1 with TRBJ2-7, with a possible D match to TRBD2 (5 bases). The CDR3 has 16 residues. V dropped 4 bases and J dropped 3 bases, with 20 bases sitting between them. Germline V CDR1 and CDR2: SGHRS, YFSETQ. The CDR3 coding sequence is TGCGCCAGCAGCCCAATATACCAGCGGTTGGGCTACGAGCAGTACTTC. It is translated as CASSPIYQRLGYEQYF.

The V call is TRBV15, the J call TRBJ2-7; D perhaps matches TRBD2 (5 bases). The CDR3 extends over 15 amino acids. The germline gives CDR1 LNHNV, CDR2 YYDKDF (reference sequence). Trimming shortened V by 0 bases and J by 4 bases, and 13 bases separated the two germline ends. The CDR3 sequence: CATSRDRAGAYEQYF. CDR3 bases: TGTGCCACCAGCAGAGATCGGGCGGGTGCTTACGAGCAGTACTTC.

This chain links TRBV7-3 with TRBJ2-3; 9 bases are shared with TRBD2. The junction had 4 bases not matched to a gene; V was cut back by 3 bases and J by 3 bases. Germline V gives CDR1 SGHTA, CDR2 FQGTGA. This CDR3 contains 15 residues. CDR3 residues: CASSFRGRGTDTQYF. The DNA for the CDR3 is TGTGCCAGCAGCTTCCGCGGGAGGGGAACAGATACGCAGTATTTT.

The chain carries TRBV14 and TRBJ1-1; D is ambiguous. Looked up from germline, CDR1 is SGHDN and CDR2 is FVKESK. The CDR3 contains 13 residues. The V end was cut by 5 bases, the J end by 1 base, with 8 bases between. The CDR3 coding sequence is TGTGCCAGCAGCATCCTAAGGAACACTGAAGCTTTCTTT. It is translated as CASSILRNTEAFF.

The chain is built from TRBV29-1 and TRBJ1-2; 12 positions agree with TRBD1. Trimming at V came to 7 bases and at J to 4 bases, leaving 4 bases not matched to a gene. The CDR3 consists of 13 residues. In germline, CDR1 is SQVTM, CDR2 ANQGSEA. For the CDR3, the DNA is TGCAGCGCTGGGACAGGGGGCTCCTATGGCTACACCTTC. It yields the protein CSAGTGGSYGYTF. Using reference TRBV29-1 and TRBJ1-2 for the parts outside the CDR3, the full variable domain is SAVISQKPSRDICQRGTSLTIQCQVDSQVTMMFWYRQQPGQSLTLIATANQGSEATYESGFVIDKFPISRPNLTFSTLTVSNMSPEDSSIYLCSAGTGGSYGYTFGSGTRLTVV.

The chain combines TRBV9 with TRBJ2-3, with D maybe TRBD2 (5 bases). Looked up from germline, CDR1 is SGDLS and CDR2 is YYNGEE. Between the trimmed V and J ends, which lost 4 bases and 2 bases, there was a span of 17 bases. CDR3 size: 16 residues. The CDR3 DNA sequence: TGTGCCAGCAGCACATTCGCCGGGATCATCACAGATACGCAGTATTTT. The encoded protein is CASSTFAGIITDTQYF. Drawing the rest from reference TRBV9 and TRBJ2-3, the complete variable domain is DSGVTQTPKHLITATGQRVTLRCSPRSGDLSVYWYQQSLDQGLQFLIQYYNGEERAKGNILERFSAQQFPDLHSELNLSSLELGDSALYFCASSTFAGIITDTQYFGPGTRLTVL.

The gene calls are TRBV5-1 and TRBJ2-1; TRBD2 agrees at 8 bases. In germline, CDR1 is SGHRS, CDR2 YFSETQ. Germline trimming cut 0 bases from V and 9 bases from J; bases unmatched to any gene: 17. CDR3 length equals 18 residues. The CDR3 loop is CASSLEALGAGGTREQFF. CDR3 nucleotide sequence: TGCGCCAGCAGCTTGGAGGCGCTAGGGGCGGGAGGAACTCGTGAGCAGTTCTTC.

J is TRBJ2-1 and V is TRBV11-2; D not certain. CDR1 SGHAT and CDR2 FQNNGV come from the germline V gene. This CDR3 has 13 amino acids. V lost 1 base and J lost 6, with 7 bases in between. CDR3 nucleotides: TGTGCCAGCAGCTTAGTTAGTATCAATGAGCAGTTCTTC. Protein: CASSLVSINEQFF.

The CDR3 region is CASKTIAGVYNEQFF. The CDR3 nucleotides are TGTGCCAGCAAAACAATAGCGGGCGTCTACAATGAGCAGTTCTTC. V and J are TRBV6-1 and TRBJ2-1; 7 nucleotides agree with TRBD2. Trimming cost V 7 bases and J 3 bases; bases outside gene matches: 9. The germline V gene has CDR1 MNHNS and CDR2 SASEGT. The CDR3 sequence is 15 residues long.

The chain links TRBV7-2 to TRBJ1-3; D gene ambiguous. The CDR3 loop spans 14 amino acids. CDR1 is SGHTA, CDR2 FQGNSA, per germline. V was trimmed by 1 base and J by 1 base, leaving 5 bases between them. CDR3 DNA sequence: TGTGCCAGCAGCTTAGAAGGATCTGGAAACACCATATATTTT. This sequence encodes CASSLEGSGNTIYF.

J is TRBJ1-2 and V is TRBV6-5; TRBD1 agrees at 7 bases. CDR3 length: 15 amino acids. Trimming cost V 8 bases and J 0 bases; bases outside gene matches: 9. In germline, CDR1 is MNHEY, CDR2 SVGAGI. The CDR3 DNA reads TGTGCCAGCCGATGGACAGGAACAGCTAACTATGGCTACACCTTC. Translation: CASRWTGTANYGYTF.

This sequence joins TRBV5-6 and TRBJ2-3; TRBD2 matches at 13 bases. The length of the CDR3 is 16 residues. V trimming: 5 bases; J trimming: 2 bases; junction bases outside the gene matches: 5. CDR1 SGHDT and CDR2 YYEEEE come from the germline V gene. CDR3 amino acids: CASRPGLAGNTDTQYF. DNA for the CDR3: TGTGCCAGCAGACCGGGACTAGCGGGAAACACAGATACGCAGTATTTT.

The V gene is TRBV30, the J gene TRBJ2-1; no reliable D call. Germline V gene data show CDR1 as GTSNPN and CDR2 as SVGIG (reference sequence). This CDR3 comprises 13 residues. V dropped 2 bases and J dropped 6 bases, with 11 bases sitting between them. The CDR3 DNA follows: TGTGCCTGGAGTTCCACTGGGCGCAATGAGCAGTTCTTC. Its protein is CAWSSTGRNEQFF.

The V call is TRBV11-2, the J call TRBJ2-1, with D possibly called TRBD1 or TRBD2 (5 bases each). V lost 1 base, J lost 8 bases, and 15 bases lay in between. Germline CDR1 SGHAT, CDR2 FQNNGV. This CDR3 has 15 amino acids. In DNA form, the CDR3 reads TGTGCCAGCAGCTTAGGGGGACCCCAGAGGGATGAGCAGTTCTTC. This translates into CASSLGGPQRDEQFF. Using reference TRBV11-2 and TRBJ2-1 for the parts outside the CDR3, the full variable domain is EAGVAQSPRYKIIEKRQSVAFWCNPISGHATLYWYQQILGQGPKLLIQFQNNGVVDDSQLPKDRFSAERLKGVDSTLKIQPAKLEDSAVYLCASSLGGPQRDEQFFGPGTRLTVL.